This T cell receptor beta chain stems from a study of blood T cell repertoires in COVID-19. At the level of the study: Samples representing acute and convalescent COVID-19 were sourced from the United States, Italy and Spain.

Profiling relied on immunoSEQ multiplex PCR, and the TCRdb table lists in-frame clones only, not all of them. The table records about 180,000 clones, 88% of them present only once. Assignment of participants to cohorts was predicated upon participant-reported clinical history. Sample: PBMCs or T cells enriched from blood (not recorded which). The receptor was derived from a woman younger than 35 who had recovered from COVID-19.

The CDR3 region has the DNA TGCAGTGCTAGTGTAACTAGCGGGGAGTCAGATACGCAGTATTTT. This codes for CSASVTSGESDTQYF. The chain has TRBV20-1 and TRBJ2-3; the match to TRBD2 covers 10 bases. There are 15 residues in the CDR3. Germline V CDR1 and CDR2: DFQATT, SNEGSKA (reference sequence). The J segment lost 4 bases and the V segment lost 3 bases, leaving 7 bases of the junction unmatched.